This T cell receptor beta chain came from a study of vaccination effects on CD4 cells after COVID-19 (dated by TCRdb to the early 2020s). Concerning the study at large: Two doses of either the BNT162b2 or the mRNA-1273 mRNA SARS-CoV-2 vaccine were administered to participants. The study compared SARS-CoV-2 spike-specific CD4+ TCR repertoires before and after mRNA vaccination in COVID-19 convalescent patients and infection-naive vaccine recipients. Cultures from other donors in the study were sequenced using the Oncomine TCR Beta short-read assay on an Illumina iSeq 100. Altogether, 10 COVID-19 convalescent patients and a handful of SARS-CoV-2-naive healthy vaccine recipients made up the full study.

What the authors observed across the whole study: Clones induced by infection and clones induced by vaccination both contracted markedly at late timepoints after vaccination, which fits with T cell responses waning over time. In healthy vaccine recipients, vaccine-induced clones were almost all SARS-CoV-2 mono-reactive, with only 1 of 255 cross-reactive with common cold coronaviruses. The study was limited by a small number of convalescent patients and lacked early post-infection timepoints.

In the ViraFEST assay, PBMC were stimulated with viral peptide pools, and TCR sequencing was then used to find antigen-specific CD4+ T cell clonotypes based on their expansion. After about 10 days of culture, CD4+ T cells were isolated with the EasySep CD4+ T cell isolation kit. Negative nucleocapsid antibody results before and after vaccination confirmed that the healthy vaccine recipients had no prior SARS-CoV-2 infection. Each well held under 2.5 million PBMC cultured in IMDM containing about 5.4% human AB serum, 8 to 10 IU/ml IL-2 and gentamicin, along with about 10 ug/ml peptides. Half of the culture medium was replaced with fresh IL-2-containing medium on days 3 and 7. Unless noted otherwise, every peptide stimulation condition was cultured in triplicate wells. PBMC were separated from whole blood using Ficoll-Paque Plus gradient centrifugation and were then either cryopreserved at -140C or used fresh. The overlapping peptide pools covered the spike proteins of SARS-CoV-2 as well as those of the common cold coronaviruses HCoV-NL63, HCoV-OC43 and HCoV-229E. The QIAamp micro DNA kit was used to extract genomic DNA from the cultured CD4+ T cells.

A note on this clone: Its recognized antigen is unknown. Base qualities are not provided; no much larger clone lies one nucleotide away.

Libraries were prepared through the immunoSEQ multiplex PCR assay. DNA from the cultured and isolated CD4+ T cells underwent TCR beta CDR3 sequencing. As for the authors' bioinformatics: Non-productive TCR sequences were removed and reads were trimmed to the CDR3 region, keeping CDR3s of at least 7 amino acids. Antigen-specific clonotypes were identified using the MANAFEST web app by comparison of expansion in peptide wells against reference cultures. For clones to be considered positive, expansion at FDR<0.05 versus reference and all other wells, an odds ratio above 5, and a frequency above 0.1% in two replicate wells were required. Cross-reactive clonotypes were defined as significantly expanded in SARS-CoV-2 spike wells and in at least one common cold coronavirus spike condition. Using the stringdist R package, CDR3 similarity was measured by Levenshtein distance, and unrooted trees were constructed with ape in R 3.6.1. Sourced from immuneACCESS, this table was stored by TCRdb with only in-frame sequences that have V and J called. A share of the clones is absent; for the studies checked, an unresolved V gene accounts for under half, and the remainder has no known explanation. Clonal size and the V and J genes are those of that table, whereas D and trimming came from the DNA. In this sample the table shows some 60,000 clones, approximately 76% of which occur a single time. Around 2.8% of the sample rests with the top ten.

The clonotype was recovered from a human donor who received a COVID-19 vaccine. Sequences were derived from CD4+ T cells from PBMCs cultured with HCoV-NL63 spike peptides, sampled before COVID-19 vaccination. The cell subset or site label here, explained by the study, means: HCoV-NL63 spike overlapping peptide pool stimulation.

CDR3 region: CASSQASGGALGNEQFF. The nucleotide sequence reads as follows: TGCGCCAGCAGCCAAGCTAGCGGGGGGGCTCTTGGGAATGAGCAGTTCTTC. The chain employs TRBV4-1 and TRBJ2-1; 12 middle bases align to TRBD2. Taken from cysteine to phenylalanine, the CDR3 has 17 residues. The DNA shown is the 51-base CDR3, in frame from base 1. The germline V gene sets CDR1 to MGHRA and CDR2 to YSYEKL. Germline trimming amounts to 1 base on V and 7 bases on J, with 8 as the count of junction bases outside the gene matches.